The TCR beta chain under discussion was sequenced for a study of Ad26.COV2.S vaccination and SARS-CoV-2 variants. Clones were read by immunoSEQ multiplex PCR, and TCRdb kept only the in-frame ones, dropping some. The repertoire holds around 450,000 clones, with about nine tenths as singletons. As to this clone: No antigen is known for it.

The sample's treatment: some 19 received Ad26.COV2.S at low or high dose, single or two shots; 5 received placebo; per-sample allocation not given. Collection of the samples took place on day 63 after the first injection of vaccine or placebo. This CDR3 has 16 amino acids. Per germline, CDR1 MNHEY and CDR2 SMNVEV (reference sequence). V dropped 5 bases and J dropped 0 bases, with 16 bases sitting between them. Regarding the study as a whole: From the TCR breadth and depth analyses, total T cell responses may have been underestimated.

This clonotype originated in a person between 18 and 65 years old who received the Ad26.COV2.S COVID-19 vaccine or a placebo. Sample: peripheral blood, taken in a trial of Ad26.COV2.S vaccine versus placebo. This chain links TRBV27 with TRBJ1-2; no clear D. The CDR3 DNA sequence: TGTGCCAGCAGTCCAATTCGAATAATAGCTAACTATGGCTACACCTTC. This codes for CASSPIRIIANYGYTF.